This section outlines one T cell receptor beta chain sequence together with its context. Its antigen is as yet unknown. This record comes from a study of vaccination effects on CD4 cells after COVID-19. Study in general: Ahead of sequencing, the ViraFEST assay grew antigen-specific CD4+ T cells using viral peptide pools.

Data came from immunoSEQ multiplex PCR; TCRdb stores just in-frame clones and leaves some out. This table holds approximately 45,000 clones, about 75% found once. Germline V gives CDR1 SGHNT, CDR2 YENEEA. This CDR3 contains 17 residues. The V and J ends lost 5 bases and 5 bases respectively, with 25 bases between them. CD4+ T cell isolation took place after about nine days of culture. Cultures received IL-2 medium that replaced half the medium on days 3 and 7. J is TRBJ2-7 and V is TRBV11-3; TRBD2 might be the D (6 bases). The sample in question was CD4+ T cells from PBMCs cultured without peptide, obtained before COVID-19 vaccination. This TCR was sampled from a human donor who had a prior SARS-CoV-2 infection. In DNA, the CDR3 is TGTGCCAGCAGCGGAGGGTACTTGACGGATTTGATCAACGAGCAGTACTTC. It codes for CASSGGYLTDLINEQYF.